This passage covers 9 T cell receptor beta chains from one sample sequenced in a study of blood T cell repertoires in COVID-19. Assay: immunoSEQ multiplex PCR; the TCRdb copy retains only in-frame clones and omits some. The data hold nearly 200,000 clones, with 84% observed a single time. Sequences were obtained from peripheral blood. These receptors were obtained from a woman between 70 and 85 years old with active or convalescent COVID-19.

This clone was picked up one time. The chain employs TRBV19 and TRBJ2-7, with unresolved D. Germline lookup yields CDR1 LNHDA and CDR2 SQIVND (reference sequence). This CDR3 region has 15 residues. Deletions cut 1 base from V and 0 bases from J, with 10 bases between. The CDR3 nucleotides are TGTGCCAGTAGTATAGCCGGCGGAATCTCCTACGAGCAGTACTTC. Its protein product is CASSIAGGISYEQYF.

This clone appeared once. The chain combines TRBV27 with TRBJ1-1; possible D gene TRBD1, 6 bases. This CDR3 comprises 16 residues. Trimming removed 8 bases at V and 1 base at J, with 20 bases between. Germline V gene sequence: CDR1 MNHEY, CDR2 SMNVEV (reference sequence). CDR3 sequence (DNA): TGTGCCAGCTCCCCGGGGGGGGGCGCAGGGAACACTGAAGCTTTCTTT. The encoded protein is CASSPGGGAGNTEAFF.

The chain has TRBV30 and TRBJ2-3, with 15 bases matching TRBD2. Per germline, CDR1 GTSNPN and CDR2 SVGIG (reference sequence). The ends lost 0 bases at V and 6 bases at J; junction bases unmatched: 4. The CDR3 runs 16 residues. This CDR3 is CAWSVRGLAGGDTQYF. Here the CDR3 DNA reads TGTGCCTGGAGTGTACGGGGACTAGCGGGAGGCGATACGCAGTATTTT.

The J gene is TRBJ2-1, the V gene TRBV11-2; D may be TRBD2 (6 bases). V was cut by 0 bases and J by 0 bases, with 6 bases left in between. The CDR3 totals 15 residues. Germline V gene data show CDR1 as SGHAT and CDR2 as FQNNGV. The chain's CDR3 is CASSLDSGSYNEQFF. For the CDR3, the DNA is TGTGCCAGCAGCTTAGATAGCGGCTCCTACAATGAGCAGTTCTTC. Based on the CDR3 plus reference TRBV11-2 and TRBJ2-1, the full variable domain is EAGVAQSPRYKIIEKRQSVAFWCNPISGHATLYWYQQILGQGPKLLIQFQNNGVVDDSQLPKDRFSAERLKGVDSTLKIQPAKLEDSAVYLCASSLDSGSYNEQFFGPGTRLTVL.

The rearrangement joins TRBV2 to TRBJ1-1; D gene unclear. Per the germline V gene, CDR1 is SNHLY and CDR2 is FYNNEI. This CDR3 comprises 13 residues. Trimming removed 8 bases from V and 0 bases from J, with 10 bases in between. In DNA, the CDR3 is TGTGCCAGCTGTTTCAGAATGAACACTGAAGCTTTCTTT. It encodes CASCFRMNTEAFF.

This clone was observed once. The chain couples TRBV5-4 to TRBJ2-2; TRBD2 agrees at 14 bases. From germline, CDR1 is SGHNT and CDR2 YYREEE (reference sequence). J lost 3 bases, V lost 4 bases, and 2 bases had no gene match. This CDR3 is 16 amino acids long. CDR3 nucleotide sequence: TGTGCCAGCAGCCCGGGACTAGCGGGAGACACCGGGGAGCTGTTTTTT. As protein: CASSPGLAGDTGELFF.

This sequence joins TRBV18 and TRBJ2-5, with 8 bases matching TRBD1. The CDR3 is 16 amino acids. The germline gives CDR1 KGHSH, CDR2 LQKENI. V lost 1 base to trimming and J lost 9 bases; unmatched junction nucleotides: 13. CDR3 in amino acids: CASSPLGQGANPAQYF. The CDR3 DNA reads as TGTGCCAGCTCACCACTGGGGCAGGGGGCGAACCCGGCCCAGTACTTC.

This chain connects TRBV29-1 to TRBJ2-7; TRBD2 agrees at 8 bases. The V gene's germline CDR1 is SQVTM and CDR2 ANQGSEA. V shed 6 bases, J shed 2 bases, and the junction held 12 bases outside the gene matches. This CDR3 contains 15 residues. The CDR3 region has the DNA TGCAGCGTCGGGGGGGCAGCGGGAACGACCTACGAGCAGTACTTC. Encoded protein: CSVGGAAGTTYEQYF.

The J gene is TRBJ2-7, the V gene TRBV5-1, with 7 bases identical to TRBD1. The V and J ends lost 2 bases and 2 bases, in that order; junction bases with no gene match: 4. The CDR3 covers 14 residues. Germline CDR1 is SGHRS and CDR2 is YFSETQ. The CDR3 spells CASSFRTGPYEQYF. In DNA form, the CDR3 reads TGCGCCAGCAGCTTCAGGACAGGACCCTACGAGCAGTACTTC.